The rows below give T cell receptor beta chains drawn from one sample of a study of blood T cell repertoires in COVID-19. Repertoires were generated with immunoSEQ multiplex PCR, while TCRdb's copy carries only in-frame clones and drops some. The repertoire consists of approximately 230,000 clones, with less than 90% occurring once and the leading ten covering just under 20%. The sample comprised peripheral blood. The receptors here all came from a man aged 30 to 45 with active or convalescent COVID-19. CDR3s include the opening cysteine and the closing phenylalanine or tryptophan. Each record gives: D gene, V gene, J gene, clone size, CDR3 protein, CDR3 DNA. The D gene is left open where the match is weak. Some rows mark clone size as missing; the rest say once, few, many or name a class of expanded clone.

D gene: -; V gene: TRBV18; J gene: TRBJ2-2; clone size: -; CDR3 protein: CASSPGTKNTGELFF; CDR3 DNA: TGTGCCAGCTCACCCGGGACAAAGAACACCGGGGAGCTGTTTTTT
D gene: -; V gene: TRBV5-5; J gene: TRBJ2-7; clone size: -; CDR3 protein: CASSLGVEVRGEQYF; CDR3 DNA: TGTGCCAGCAGCTTGGGGGTAGAGGTAAGGGGCGAGCAGTACTTC
D gene: -; V gene: TRBV9; J gene: TRBJ2-1; clone size: -; CDR3 protein: CASARGPAFEQFF; CDR3 DNA: TGTGCCAGCGCCAGGGGTCCGGCTTTTGAGCAGTTCTTC
D gene: TRBD1; V gene: TRBV7-6; J gene: TRBJ1-1; clone size: -; CDR3 protein: CASSFTGGASEAFF; CDR3 DNA: TGTGCCAGCAGCTTTACAGGGGGCGCCTCTGAAGCTTTCTTT
D gene: -; V gene: TRBV19; J gene: TRBJ1-2; clone size: few; CDR3 protein: CASRRAQTNYGYTF; CDR3 DNA: TGTGCCAGTAGGCGGGCTCAAACTAACTATGGCTACACCTTC
D gene: -; V gene: TRBV6-6; J gene: TRBJ2-1; clone size: -; CDR3 protein: CASSYPQERGYNEQFF; CDR3 DNA: TGTGCCAGCAGTTACCCCCAGGAACGGGGTTACAATGAGCAGTTCTTC
D gene: TRBD1; V gene: TRBV4-2; J gene: TRBJ2-5; clone size: once; CDR3 protein: CASSVWTGEETQYF; CDR3 DNA: TGTGCCAGCAGCGTTTGGACAGGGGAAGAGACCCAGTACTTC
D gene: -; V gene: TRBV2; J gene: TRBJ1-4; clone size: -; CDR3 protein: CASSEWAGDEKLFF; CDR3 DNA: TGTGCCAGCAGTGAATGGGCAGGGGATGAAAAACTGTTTTTT
D gene: -; V gene: TRBV7-2; J gene: TRBJ1-1; clone size: -; CDR3 protein: CASSFTGSTGRTEAFF; CDR3 DNA: TGTGCCAGCAGCTTTACCGGGTCAACAGGTCGCACTGAAGCTTTCTTT
D gene: TRBD1; V gene: TRBV7-8; J gene: TRBJ1-2; clone size: -; CDR3 protein: CASSHTLETGGYGYTF; CDR3 DNA: TGTGCCAGCAGCCATACCCTAGAGACAGGGGGCTATGGCTACACCTTC
D gene: TRBD2; V gene: TRBV7-9; J gene: TRBJ2-5; clone size: -; CDR3 protein: CASSLTSGIETQYF; CDR3 DNA: TGTGCCAGCAGCCTGACTAGCGGGATAGAGACCCAGTACTTC
D gene: TRBD2; V gene: TRBV7-3; J gene: TRBJ2-3; clone size: few; CDR3 protein: CASSPRGGPIDTQYF; CDR3 DNA: TGTGCCAGCAGCCCGAGGGGAGGGCCGATAGATACGCAGTATTTT
D gene: -; V gene: TRBV28; J gene: TRBJ2-2; clone size: -; CDR3 protein: CASGRFYLNTGELFF; CDR3 DNA: TGTGCCAGCGGCAGGTTTTACTTGAACACCGGGGAGCTGTTTTTT
D gene: -; V gene: TRBV7-6; J gene: TRBJ2-3; clone size: -; CDR3 protein: CASTQGGAPPSGADTQYF; CDR3 DNA: TGTGCCAGCACCCAAGGGGGGGCCCCCCCCTCGGGGGCAGATACGCAGTATTTT
D gene: TRBD1; V gene: TRBV2; J gene: TRBJ1-5; clone size: few; CDR3 protein: CASSLDRRVSNQPQHF; CDR3 DNA: TGTGCCAGCAGTTTGGACAGGAGAGTAAGCAATCAGCCCCAGCATTTT
D gene: -; V gene: TRBV15; J gene: TRBJ2-7; clone size: -; CDR3 protein: CATSRGGEPYEQYF; CDR3 DNA: TGTGCCACCAGCAGAGGGGGGGAACCCTACGAGCAGTACTTC
D gene: TRBD2; V gene: TRBV5-1; J gene: TRBJ2-7; clone size: once; CDR3 protein: CASSTYPSGGYEQYF; CDR3 DNA: TGCGCCAGCAGCACCTACCCTAGCGGGGGCTACGAGCAGTACTTC
D gene: TRBD2; V gene: TRBV3-1/TRBV3-2; J gene: TRBJ2-3; clone size: -; CDR3 protein: CASSQDAGVTDTQYF; CDR3 DNA: TGTGCCAGCAGCCAAGATGCGGGGGTCACAGATACGCAGTATTTT
D gene: -; V gene: TRBV2; J gene: TRBJ1-2; clone size: -; CDR3 protein: CASSEWGANYGYTF; CDR3 DNA: TGTGCCAGCAGTGAGTGGGGGGCTAACTATGGCTACACCTTC
D gene: TRBD2; V gene: TRBV18; J gene: TRBJ2-5; clone size: -; CDR3 protein: CASSASSGGQETQYF; CDR3 DNA: TGTGCCAGCTCCGCCTCTAGCGGGGGACAAGAGACCCAGTACTTC
D gene: -; V gene: TRBV7-2; J gene: TRBJ2-5; clone size: few; CDR3 protein: CASSLGAGPQETQYF; CDR3 DNA: TGTGCCAGCAGCTTAGGTGCGGGTCCCCAAGAGACCCAGTACTTC
D gene: TRBD1; V gene: TRBV3-1/TRBV3-2; J gene: TRBJ1-1; clone size: -; CDR3 protein: CASSHPGTANTEAFF; CDR3 DNA: TGTGCCAGCAGCCATCCCGGGACAGCGAACACTGAAGCTTTCTTT
D gene: -; V gene: TRBV4-1; J gene: TRBJ1-4; clone size: -; CDR3 protein: CASSQAPAGFRNEKLFF; CDR3 DNA: TGCGCCAGCAGCCAAGCCCCGGCAGGGTTCCGCAATGAAAAACTGTTTTTT
D gene: TRBD2; V gene: TRBV27; J gene: TRBJ2-7; clone size: -; CDR3 protein: CASSFQAGLAGEQYF; CDR3 DNA: TGTGCCAGCAGTTTCCAGGCGGGACTAGCGGGGGAGCAGTACTTC
D gene: -; V gene: TRBV14; J gene: TRBJ1-2; clone size: -; CDR3 protein: CASSPPRDYGYTF; CDR3 DNA: TGTGCCAGCAGCCCCCCGAGGGACTATGGCTACACCTTC
D gene: -; V gene: TRBV29-1; J gene: TRBJ2-7; clone size: -; CDR3 protein: CSVELDSNYEQYF; CDR3 DNA: TGCAGCGTTGAATTGGACAGTAACTACGAGCAGTACTTC
D gene: -; V gene: TRBV28; J gene: TRBJ2-3; clone size: -; CDR3 protein: CASNKRPTDTQYF; CDR3 DNA: TGTGCCAGCAATAAGCGGCCCACAGATACGCAGTATTTT
D gene: TRBD2; V gene: TRBV7-9; J gene: TRBJ2-3; clone size: -; CDR3 protein: CASSLVAGGTDTQYF; CDR3 DNA: TGTGCCAGCAGCTTAGTAGCGGGGGGCACAGATACGCAGTATTTT
D gene: TRBD1; V gene: TRBV13; J gene: TRBJ2-7; clone size: few; CDR3 protein: CASSSTGTGSYEQYF; CDR3 DNA: TGTGCCAGCAGCTCGACCGGGACAGGGTCTTACGAGCAGTACTTC
D gene: -; V gene: TRBV9; J gene: TRBJ2-5; clone size: -; CDR3 protein: CASSLWSGGPQETQYF; CDR3 DNA: TGTGCCAGCAGCCTCTGGAGTGGAGGACCTCAAGAGACCCAGTACTTC
D gene: -; V gene: TRBV5-1; J gene: TRBJ1-1; clone size: -; CDR3 protein: CASTLGGIGMNTEAFF; CDR3 DNA: TGCGCCAGCACCCTGGGGGGGATAGGGATGAACACTGAAGCTTTCTTT
D gene: TRBD1; V gene: TRBV5-1; J gene: TRBJ1-4; clone size: once; CDR3 protein: CASSPGQSTTNEKLFF; CDR3 DNA: TGCGCCAGCAGCCCGGGACAGAGTACAACTAATGAAAAACTGTTTTTT
D gene: TRBD1; V gene: TRBV13; J gene: TRBJ2-1; clone size: -; CDR3 protein: CASSSDRVGNEQFF; CDR3 DNA: TGTGCCAGCAGCTCGGACAGGGTTGGAAATGAGCAGTTCTTC
D gene: TRBD1; V gene: TRBV29-1; J gene: TRBJ2-3; clone size: -; CDR3 protein: CSAGQATDTQYF; CDR3 DNA: TGCAGCGCCGGACAGGCCACAGATACGCAGTATTTT
D gene: -; V gene: TRBV7-2; J gene: TRBJ1-4; clone size: -; CDR3 protein: CASSYGQSSEKLFF; CDR3 DNA: TGTGCCAGCAGCTACGGACAGAGTAGTGAAAAACTGTTTTTT
D gene: TRBD2; V gene: TRBV4-3; J gene: TRBJ2-7; clone size: many; CDR3 protein: CASSLGLAESYEQYF; CDR3 DNA: TGCGCCAGCAGCCTAGGACTAGCGGAGTCCTACGAGCAGTACTTC
D gene: TRBD2; V gene: TRBV19; J gene: TRBJ2-1; clone size: -; CDR3 protein: CASSPLTSGRATWYNEQFF; CDR3 DNA: TGTGCCAGTAGTCCCCTAACTAGCGGGAGGGCGACTTGGTACAATGAGCAGTTCTTC
D gene: TRBD1; V gene: TRBV15; J gene: TRBJ1-4; clone size: -; CDR3 protein: CATSRGIGTENEKLFF; CDR3 DNA: TGTGCCACCAGCAGGGGGATCGGGACAGAGAATGAAAAACTGTTTTTT
D gene: -; V gene: TRBV28; J gene: TRBJ1-4; clone size: once; CDR3 protein: CASSLGRGWGKLFF; CDR3 DNA: TGTGCCAGCAGTTTAGGCAGGGGTTGGGGAAAACTGTTTTTT
D gene: TRBD2; V gene: TRBV7-6; J gene: TRBJ2-1; clone size: -; CDR3 protein: CASSLRAGGNYNEQFF; CDR3 DNA: TGTGCCAGCAGCTTAAGGGCGGGGGGGAACTACAATGAGCAGTTCTTC
D gene: -; V gene: TRBV11-3; J gene: TRBJ2-7; clone size: -; CDR3 protein: CASSLGGQYYEQYF; CDR3 DNA: TGTGCCAGCAGCTTAGGTGGACAGTACTACGAGCAGTACTTC
D gene: TRBD2; V gene: TRBV14; J gene: TRBJ2-1; clone size: -; CDR3 protein: CASSQGLGRKDNEQFF; CDR3 DNA: TGTGCCAGCAGCCAAGGGCTCGGGAGGAAGGACAATGAGCAGTTCTTC
D gene: TRBD1; V gene: TRBV19; J gene: TRBJ1-5; clone size: -; CDR3 protein: CASSSGTGYNQPQHF; CDR3 DNA: TGTGCCAGTAGTTCCGGGACAGGGTATAATCAGCCCCAGCATTTT
D gene: -; V gene: TRBV7-2; J gene: TRBJ2-5; clone size: -; CDR3 protein: CASSPLGTKPRETQYF; CDR3 DNA: TGTGCCAGCAGCCCACTAGGGACAAAGCCTCGGGAGACCCAGTACTTC
D gene: -; V gene: TRBV7-8; J gene: TRBJ1-1; clone size: -; CDR3 protein: CASSFSGASEAFF; CDR3 DNA: TGTGCCAGCAGCTTTAGCGGGGCGTCTGAAGCTTTCTTT
D gene: -; V gene: TRBV5-1; J gene: TRBJ2-3; clone size: -; CDR3 protein: CASSGGLRPTDTQYF; CDR3 DNA: TGCGCCAGCAGCGGGGGCTTGCGTCCAACAGATACGCAGTATTTT
D gene: TRBD2; V gene: TRBV24-1; J gene: TRBJ2-2; clone size: -; CDR3 protein: CATSDRTSGGYTGELFF; CDR3 DNA: TGTGCCACCAGTGACCGGACTAGCGGGGGGTACACCGGGGAGCTGTTTTTT
D gene: -; V gene: TRBV15; J gene: TRBJ1-6; clone size: -; CDR3 protein: CATSRDQGNGSPLHF; CDR3 DNA: TGTGCCACCAGCAGAGATCAGGGGAACGGATCACCCCTCCACTTT
D gene: TRBD2; V gene: TRBV7-6; J gene: TRBJ2-2; clone size: -; CDR3 protein: CASKTRESANTGELFF; CDR3 DNA: TGTGCCAGCAAAACGCGGGAGTCCGCGAACACCGGGGAGCTGTTTTTT
D gene: -; V gene: TRBV5-4; J gene: TRBJ2-6; clone size: -; CDR3 protein: CASSLQISGANVLTF; CDR3 DNA: TGTGCCAGCAGCTTACAAATCTCTGGGGCCAACGTCCTGACTTTC
D gene: TRBD1; V gene: TRBV14; J gene: TRBJ2-7; clone size: -; CDR3 protein: CASSQVRSGGQYEQYF; CDR3 DNA: TGTGCCAGCAGCCAAGTAAGGTCAGGGGGCCAATACGAGCAGTACTTC
D gene: TRBD1; V gene: TRBV6-5; J gene: TRBJ1-6; clone size: -; CDR3 protein: CASSPGTGLGAPLHF; CDR3 DNA: TGTGCCAGCAGCCCCGGGACAGGGCTGGGAGCACCCCTCCACTTT
D gene: TRBD1; V gene: TRBV5-1; J gene: TRBJ1-2; clone size: once; CDR3 protein: CASSGGGRGLGYGYTF; CDR3 DNA: TGCGCCAGCAGCGGAGGGGGCAGGGGGCTTGGCTATGGCTACACCTTC
D gene: -; V gene: TRBV28; J gene: TRBJ1-2; clone size: -; CDR3 protein: CASSLGGITNYGYTF; CDR3 DNA: TGTGCCAGCAGCCTCGGCGGCATAACTAACTATGGCTACACCTTC